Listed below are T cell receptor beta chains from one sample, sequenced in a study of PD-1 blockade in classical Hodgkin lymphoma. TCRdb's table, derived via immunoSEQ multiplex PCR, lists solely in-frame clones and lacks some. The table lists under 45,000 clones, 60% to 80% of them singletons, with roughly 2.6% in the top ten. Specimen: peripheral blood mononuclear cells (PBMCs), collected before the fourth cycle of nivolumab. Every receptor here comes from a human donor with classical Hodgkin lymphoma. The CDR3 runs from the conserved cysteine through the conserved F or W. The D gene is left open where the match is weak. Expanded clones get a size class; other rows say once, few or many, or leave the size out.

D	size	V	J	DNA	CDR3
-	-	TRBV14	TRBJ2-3	TGTGCCAGCAGCCAAGTGTGGGGGCTACCCACAGATACGCAGTATTTT	CASSQVWGLPTDTQYF
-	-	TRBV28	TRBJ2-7	TGTGCCAGCAGGGCCTTCCGGGACACCGTCGAGCAGTACTTC	CASRAFRDTVEQYF
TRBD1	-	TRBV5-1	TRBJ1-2	TGCGCCAGCAGCGCCAAATTTCCGGGACAGGACTTTAACTATGGCTACACCTTC	CASSAKFPGQDFNYGYTF
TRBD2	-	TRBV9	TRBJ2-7	TGTGCCAGCAGCTTGAGCGGGGGCCTCGACGAGCAGTACTTC	CASSLSGGLDEQYF
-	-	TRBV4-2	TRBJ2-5	TGTGCCAGCAGCCAAGACGAAGGGTTGGCTGAAGAGACCCAGTACTTC	CASSQDEGLAEETQYF
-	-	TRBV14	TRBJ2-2	TGTGCCAGCAGCCAAGAGGGGGTACTCCTAGGGGACACCGGGGAGCTGTTTTTT	CASSQEGVLLGDTGELFF
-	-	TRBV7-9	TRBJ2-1	TGTGCCAGCACCCAACTCGACAATGAGCAGTTCTTC	CASTQLDNEQFF
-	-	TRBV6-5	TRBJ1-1	TGTGCCAGCAGTTACTTGACAGTGACTTTCTTT	CASSYLTVTFF
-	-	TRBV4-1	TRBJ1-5	TGCGCCAGCAGCCAAGATCCAGGGCGGGGAGAGCAGCCCCAGCATTTT	CASSQDPGRGEQPQHF
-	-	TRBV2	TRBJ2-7	TGTGCCAGCAGTGAAAGGGACGGAAGCTCCTACGAGCAGTACTTC	CASSERDGSSYEQYF
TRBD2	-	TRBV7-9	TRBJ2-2	TGTGCCAGCAGCTTAGTAGGGACTAGTATCACCGGGGAGCTGTTTTTT	CASSLVGTSITGELFF
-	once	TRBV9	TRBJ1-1	TGTGCCAGCAGCGTAAGTGGGCGCCTGAACACTGAAGCTTTCTTT	CASSVSGRLNTEAFF
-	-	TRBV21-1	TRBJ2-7	TGTGCCAGCCCCTTAGGGGACAGATTCTACGAGCAGTACTTC	CASPLGDRFYEQYF
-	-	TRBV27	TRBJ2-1	TGTGCCAGCAGCTCGCCCCAGGGACCTATGTACAATGAGCAGTTCTTC	CASSSPQGPMYNEQFF
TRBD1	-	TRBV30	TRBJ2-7	TGTGCCTGGAGTGTACCGACAGGGAATACGAAGGCGTACTTC	CAWSVPTGNTKAYF
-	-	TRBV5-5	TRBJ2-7	TGTGCCAGCAGCCTCGGAGACGGTCCCTACGAGCAGTACTTC	CASSLGDGPYEQYF
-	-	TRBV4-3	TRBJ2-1	TGCGCCAGCAGCCAAGACGATCCAGGGTTTGAGCAGTTCTTC	CASSQDDPGFEQFF
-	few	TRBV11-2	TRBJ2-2	TGTGCCAGCAGCTTAGTGGAAGGCGGGGAGCTGTTTTTT	CASSLVEGGELFF
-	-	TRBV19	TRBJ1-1	TGTGCCAGTAGTATAACAGATGGAGGGTGGGAGGCTTTCTTT	CASSITDGGWEAFF
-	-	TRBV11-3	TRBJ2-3	TGTGCCAGCAGCCCACGGGGGTTTCCTAGCACAGATACGCAGTATTTT	CASSPRGFPSTDTQYF
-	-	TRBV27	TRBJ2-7	TGTGCCAGCAGGTTAGCCGCCTCACTTCACCACGAGCAGTACTTC	CASRLAASLHHEQYF
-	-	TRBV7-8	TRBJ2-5	TGTGCCAGCAGCTTGGCGATTGGGGGTTGGGAGACCCAGTACTTC	CASSLAIGGWETQYF
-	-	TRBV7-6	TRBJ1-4	TGTGCCAGCAGCTTAGGGAGGACTAATGAAAAACTGTTTTTT	CASSLGRTNEKLFF
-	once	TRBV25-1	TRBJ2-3	TGTGCCAGCAGTGAAATTCCCAGTACGCAGTATTTT	CASSEIPSTQYF
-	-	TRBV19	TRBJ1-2	TGTGCCAGTAGTATATCGGAGCGGGGGCCGGGGAAGCTCTATGGCTACACCTTC	CASSISERGPGKLYGYTF
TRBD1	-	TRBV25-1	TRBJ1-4	TGTGCCAGCTGCTCCGGGACAGGGGAGTCCGAAAAACTGTTTTTT	CASCSGTGESEKLFF
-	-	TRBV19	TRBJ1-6	TGTCTGGCGGGACACTATTCACCCCTCCACTTT	CLAGHYSPLHF
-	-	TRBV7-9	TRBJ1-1	TGTGCCAGCAGCTTCATGACTGAAGCTTTCTTT	CASSFMTEAFF
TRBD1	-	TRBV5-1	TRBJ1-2	TGCGCCAGCAGCGGCGCAGGGGGGAGCTACTATGGCTACACCTTC	CASSGAGGSYYGYTF
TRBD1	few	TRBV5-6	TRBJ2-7	TGTGCCAGCAGCTTGGAGATAGGGGGCGCCGAGCAGTACTTC	CASSLEIGGAEQYF
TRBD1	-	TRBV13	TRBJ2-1	TGTGCCAGCAGCTTTTCCCCGGGACAGGGGGTCAATGAGCAGTTCTTC	CASSFSPGQGVNEQFF
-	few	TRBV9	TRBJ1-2	TGTGCCAGCAGCGTAGGTGCCATGGACTATGGCTACACCTTC	CASSVGAMDYGYTF
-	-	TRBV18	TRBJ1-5	TGTGCCAGCTCACCGGAGGGACCGGCCACCTATAGCAATCAGCCCCAGCATTTT	CASSPEGPATYSNQPQHF
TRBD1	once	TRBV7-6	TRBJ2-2	TGTGCCAGCAGCTTAGGGCCCCCGGAGGACAGGGCGAACACCGGGGAGCTGTTTTTT	CASSLGPPEDRANTGELFF
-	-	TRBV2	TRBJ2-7	TGTGCCAGCAGTAACTACGAGCTGTACTTC	CASSNYELYF
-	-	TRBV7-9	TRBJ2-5	TGTGCCAGCAGCCCCGACCTAGAGACCCAGTACTTC	CASSPDLETQYF
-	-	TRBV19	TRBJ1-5	TGTGCCAGTAGTATAGACGGGGCAGGGGGCAATCAGCCCCAGCATTTT	CASSIDGAGGNQPQHF